This T cell receptor beta chain was identified during a study of post-analysis software for immune sequencing data. Whole-study findings and limits: TRBV segments more frequent in patients than in controls numbered five and included TRBV5-6, TRBV5-1 and TRBV20-1.

Sequencing libraries made from TCR beta cDNA carried unique molecular identifiers. TCRdb re-called the PCR reads through MiXCR, storing one row per CDR3 protein. Of roughly 400,000 distinct CDR3 sequences in the sample, roughly 40% were seen once. With regard to this clonotype: As yet, its antigen is unknown.

V was trimmed by 0 bases and J by 9 bases, leaving 15 bases between them. Germline CDR1 reads LGHDT; CDR2 reads YNNKEL (reference sequence). The CDR3 is 15 amino acids. This sequence was found in a girl aged 2-10 years with multiple sclerosis. The sequenced material came from blood. The chain carries TRBV3-1 and TRBJ1-5; no reliable D call. The CDR3 loop reads CASSQDLQTAMPQHF. The CDR3 coding sequence is TGTGCCAGCAGCCAAGATCTTCAAACCGCTATGCCCCAGCATTTT.